This T cell receptor (beta chain) was captured in a study of blood T cell repertoires in COVID-19. Sequencing used immunoSEQ multiplex PCR; TCRdb keeps in-frame clones, though not all of them. The sample records roughly 400,000 clones, approximately 91% being singletons. Sequencing used PBMCs or T cells enriched from blood (not recorded which). The receptor was derived from a woman aged 40-49 years who had been exposed to COVID-19.

The CDR3 reads CASSRRDRGSNEQFF. In nucleotides, the CDR3 is TGTGCCAGCAGCCGCCGGGACAGGGGTTCTAATGAGCAGTTCTTC. V and J are TRBV5-4 and TRBJ2-1; 10 bases line up with TRBD1. Germline values: CDR1 SGHNT, CDR2 YYREEE (reference sequence). The CDR3 is made up of 15 amino acids. Trimming at V came to 4 bases and at J to 7 bases, leaving 8 bases not matched to a gene. The full variable domain, with the rest looked up from reference TRBV5-4 and TRBJ2-1, is ETGVTQSPTHLIKTRGQQVTLRCSSQSGHNTVSWYQQALGQGPQFIFQYYREEENGRGNFPPRFSGLQFPNYSSELNVNALELDDSALYLCASSRRDRGSNEQFFGPGTRLTVL.